This T cell receptor beta chain was captured in a study of blood T cell repertoires in COVID-19. Study overall: Some COVID-19 samples were acute and others convalescent; all came from the United States, Italy and Spain. Nucleic acid was either cDNA or gDNA, and it came from T cells, B-cell-depleted T cells, or PBMCs.

This clone has only a few counts. Per the authors' pipeline: Quantification of nucleated cells was approximated via reference gene primer amplification. Method: immunoSEQ multiplex PCR; TCRdb's copy keeps in-frame clones and lacks some. Clone size and the V and J calls come from that table; the DNA yielded D and trimming. The sample has 120,000 to 150,000 clones; almost 90% are singletons. Trimming took 3 bases from V and 5 from J, leaving 16 bases between them. This CDR3 comprises 15 residues. Germline-derived CDR1 and CDR2 are MGHRA and YSYEKL. The receptor's source is a human donor in a cohort sampled during active COVID-19. Sequencing used peripheral blood. V and J are TRBV4-1 and TRBJ1-2, with D unresolved. The CDR3 nucleotides read TGCGCCAGCAGCCAGGACTTTCAGGACGGATATGGCTACACCTTC. Translating gives CASSQDFQDGYGYTF.